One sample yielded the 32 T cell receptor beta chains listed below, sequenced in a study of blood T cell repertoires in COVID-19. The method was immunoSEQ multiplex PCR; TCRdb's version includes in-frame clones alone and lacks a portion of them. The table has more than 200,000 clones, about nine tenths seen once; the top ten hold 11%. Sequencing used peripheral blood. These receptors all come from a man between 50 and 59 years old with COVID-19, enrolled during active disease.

The CDR3 coding sequence is TGTGCCTGGAGTCTCCTTGGACAGTCTGGCAAAAACATTCAGTACTTC. This sequence encodes CAWSLLGQSGKNIQYF. V gene TRBV30 combines with J gene TRBJ2-4; tentatively, D is TRBD1 (6 bases). Trimming left V 2 bases short and J 3 bases short, with 17 bases between. The CDR3 runs 16 residues. In germline, CDR1 is GTSNPN, CDR2 SVGIG (reference sequence).

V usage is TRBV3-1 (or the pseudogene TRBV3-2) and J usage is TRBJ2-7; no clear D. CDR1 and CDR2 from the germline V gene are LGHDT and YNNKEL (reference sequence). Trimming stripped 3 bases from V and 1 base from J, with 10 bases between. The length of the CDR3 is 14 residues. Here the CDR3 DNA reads TGTGCCAGCAGCCAGACTGGAGAGTCCTACGAGCAGTACTTC. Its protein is CASSQTGESYEQYF.

CDR3 sequence: CASSLGTGEGEQYF. CDR3 sequence (DNA): TGTGCCAGCAGCTTAGGGACAGGGGAGGGCGAGCAGTACTTC. V usage is TRBV7-9 and J usage is TRBJ2-7; 9 nucleotides agree with TRBD1. The CDR3 is 14 residues long. Trimming removed 1 base from V and 6 bases from J; junction bases left unmatched: 4. The germline V gene encodes CDR1 SEHNR and CDR2 FQNEAQ (reference sequence).

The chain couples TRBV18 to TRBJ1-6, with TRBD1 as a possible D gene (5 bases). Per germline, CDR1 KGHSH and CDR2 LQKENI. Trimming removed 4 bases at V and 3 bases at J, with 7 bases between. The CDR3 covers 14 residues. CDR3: CASSLDSYNSPLHF. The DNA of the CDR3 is TGTGCCAGCTCACTTGACAGCTATAATTCACCCCTCCACTTT.

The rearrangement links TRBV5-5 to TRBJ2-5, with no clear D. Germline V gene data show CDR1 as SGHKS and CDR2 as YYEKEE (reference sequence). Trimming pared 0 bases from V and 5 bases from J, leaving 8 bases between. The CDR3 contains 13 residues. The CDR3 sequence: CASSLAGMETQYF. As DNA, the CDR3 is TGTGCCAGCAGCTTGGCTGGCATGGAGACCCAGTACTTC.

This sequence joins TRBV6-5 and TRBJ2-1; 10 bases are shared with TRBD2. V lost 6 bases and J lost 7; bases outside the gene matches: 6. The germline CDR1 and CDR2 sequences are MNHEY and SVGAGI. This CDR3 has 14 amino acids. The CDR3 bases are TGTGCCAGCAGGCTAGCGGGGGCCATGAATGAGCAGTTCTTC. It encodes CASRLAGAMNEQFF.

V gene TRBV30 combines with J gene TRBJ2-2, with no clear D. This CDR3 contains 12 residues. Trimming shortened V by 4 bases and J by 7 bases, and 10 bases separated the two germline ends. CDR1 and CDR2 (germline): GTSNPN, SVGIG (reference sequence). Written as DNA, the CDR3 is TGTGCCTGGAATCGTATCCTCGGGGAGCTGTTTTTT. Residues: CAWNRILGELFF.

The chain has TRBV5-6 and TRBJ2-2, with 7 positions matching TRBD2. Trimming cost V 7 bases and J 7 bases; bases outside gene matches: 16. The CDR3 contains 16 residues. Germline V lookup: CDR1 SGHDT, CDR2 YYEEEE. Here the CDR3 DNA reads TGTGCCAGCGTGATGGGAGGGCCCATATCGGACGGGGAGCTGTTTTTT. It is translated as CASVMGGPISDGELFF.

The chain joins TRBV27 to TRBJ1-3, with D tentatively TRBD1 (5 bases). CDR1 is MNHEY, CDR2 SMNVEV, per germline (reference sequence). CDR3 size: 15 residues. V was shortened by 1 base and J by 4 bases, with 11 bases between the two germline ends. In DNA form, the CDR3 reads TGTGCCAGCAGTTTATGGTCAGGGCCCGGAAACACCATATATTTT. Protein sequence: CASSLWSGPGNTIYF.

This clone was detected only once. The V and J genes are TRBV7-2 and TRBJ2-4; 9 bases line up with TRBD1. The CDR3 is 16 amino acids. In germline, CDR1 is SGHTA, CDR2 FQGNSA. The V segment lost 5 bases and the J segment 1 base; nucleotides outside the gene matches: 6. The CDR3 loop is CASSPTGGAAKNIQYF. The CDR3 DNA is TGTGCCAGCAGCCCCACAGGGGGCGCTGCCAAAAACATTCAGTACTTC.

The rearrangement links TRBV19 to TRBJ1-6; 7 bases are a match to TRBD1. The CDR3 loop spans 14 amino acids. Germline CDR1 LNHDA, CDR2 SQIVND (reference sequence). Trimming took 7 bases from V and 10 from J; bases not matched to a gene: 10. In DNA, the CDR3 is TGTGCCAGTAATCTCGGGACAGAAAAATCACCCCTCCACTTT. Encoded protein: CASNLGTEKSPLHF.

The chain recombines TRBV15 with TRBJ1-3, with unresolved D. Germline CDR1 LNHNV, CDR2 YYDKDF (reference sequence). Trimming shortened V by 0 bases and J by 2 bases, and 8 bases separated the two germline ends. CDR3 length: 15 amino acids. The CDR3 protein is CATSRDTQAGNTIYF. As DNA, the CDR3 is TGTGCCACCAGCAGAGATACCCAGGCTGGAAACACCATATATTTT.

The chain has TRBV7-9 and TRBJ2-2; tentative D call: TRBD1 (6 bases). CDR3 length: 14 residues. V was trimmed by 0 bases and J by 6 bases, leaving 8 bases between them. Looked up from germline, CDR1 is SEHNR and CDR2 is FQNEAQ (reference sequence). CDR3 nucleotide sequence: TGTGCCAGCAGCTTAGCGGGGACATCCGGGGAGCTGTTTTTT. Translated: CASSLAGTSGELFF.

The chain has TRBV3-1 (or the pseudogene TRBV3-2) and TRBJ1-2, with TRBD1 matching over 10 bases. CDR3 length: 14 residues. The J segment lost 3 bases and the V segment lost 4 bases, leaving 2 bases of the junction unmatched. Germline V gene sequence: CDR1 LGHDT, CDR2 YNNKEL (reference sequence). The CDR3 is CASSPGTGDYGYTF. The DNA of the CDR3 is TGTGCCAGCAGCCCCGGGACAGGGGACTATGGCTACACCTTC.

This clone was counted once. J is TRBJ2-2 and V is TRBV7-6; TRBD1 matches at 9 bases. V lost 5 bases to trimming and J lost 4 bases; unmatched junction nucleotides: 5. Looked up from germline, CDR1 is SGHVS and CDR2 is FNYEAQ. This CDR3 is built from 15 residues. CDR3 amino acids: CASSLLQGATGELFF. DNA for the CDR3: TGTGCCAGCAGCCTACTACAGGGGGCCACCGGGGAGCTGTTTTTT. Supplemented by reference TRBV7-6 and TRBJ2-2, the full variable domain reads GAGVSQSPRYKVTKRGQDVALRCDPISGHVSLYWYRQALGQGPEFLTYFNYEAQQDKSGLPNDRFSAERPEGSISTLTIQRTEQRDSAMYRCASSLLQGATGELFFGEGSRLTVL.

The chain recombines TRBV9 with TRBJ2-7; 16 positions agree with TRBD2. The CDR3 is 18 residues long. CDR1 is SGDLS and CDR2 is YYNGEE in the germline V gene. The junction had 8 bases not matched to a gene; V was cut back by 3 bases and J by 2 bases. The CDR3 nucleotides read TGTGCCAGCAGCGCGAGGGGACTAGCGGGAGGGGGGACCTACGAGCAGTACTTC. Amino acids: CASSARGLAGGGTYEQYF. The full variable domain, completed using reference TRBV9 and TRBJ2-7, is DSGVTQTPKHLITATGQRVTLRCSPRSGDLSVYWYQQSLDQGLQFLIQYYNGEERAKGNILERFSAQQFPDLHSELNLSSLELGDSALYFCASSARGLAGGGTYEQYFGPGTRLTVT.

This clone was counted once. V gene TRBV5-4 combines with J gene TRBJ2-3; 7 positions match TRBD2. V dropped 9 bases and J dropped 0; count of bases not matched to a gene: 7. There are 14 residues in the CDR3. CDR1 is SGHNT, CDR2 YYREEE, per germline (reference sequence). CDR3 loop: CATQGLQSTDTQYF. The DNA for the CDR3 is TGTGCCACCCAGGGACTACAAAGCACAGATACGCAGTATTTT.

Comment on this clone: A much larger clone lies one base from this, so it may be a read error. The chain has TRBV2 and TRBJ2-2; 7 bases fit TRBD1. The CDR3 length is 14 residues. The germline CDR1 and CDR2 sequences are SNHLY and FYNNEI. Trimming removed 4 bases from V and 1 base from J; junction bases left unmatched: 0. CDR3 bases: TGTGCCAGCAGTGGGACAGGGAACACCGGGGAGCTGTTTTTT. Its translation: CASSGTGNTGELFF.

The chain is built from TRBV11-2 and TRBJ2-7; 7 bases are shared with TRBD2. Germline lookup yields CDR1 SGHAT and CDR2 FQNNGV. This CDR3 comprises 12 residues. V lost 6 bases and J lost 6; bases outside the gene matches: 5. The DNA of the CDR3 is TGTGCCAGCAGTTCGGGAGGTACCGAGCAGTACTTC. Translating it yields CASSSGGTEQYF. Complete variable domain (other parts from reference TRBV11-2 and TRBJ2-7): EAGVAQSPRYKIIEKRQSVAFWCNPISGHATLYWYQQILGQGPKLLIQFQNNGVVDDSQLPKDRFSAERLKGVDSTLKIQPAKLEDSAVYLCASSSGGTEQYFGPGTRLTVT.

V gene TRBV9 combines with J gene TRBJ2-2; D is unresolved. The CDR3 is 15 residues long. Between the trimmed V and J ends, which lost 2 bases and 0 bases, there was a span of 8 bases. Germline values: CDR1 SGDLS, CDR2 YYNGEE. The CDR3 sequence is CASSVAVSNTGELFF. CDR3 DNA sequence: TGTGCCAGCAGCGTTGCAGTTTCGAACACCGGGGAGCTGTTTTTT. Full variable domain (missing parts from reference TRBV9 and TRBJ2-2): DSGVTQTPKHLITATGQRVTLRCSPRSGDLSVYWYQQSLDQGLQFLIQYYNGEERAKGNILERFSAQQFPDLHSELNLSSLELGDSALYFCASSVAVSNTGELFFGEGSRLTVL.

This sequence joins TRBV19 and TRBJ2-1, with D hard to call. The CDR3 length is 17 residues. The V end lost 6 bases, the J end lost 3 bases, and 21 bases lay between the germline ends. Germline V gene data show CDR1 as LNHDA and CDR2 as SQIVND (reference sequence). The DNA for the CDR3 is TGTGCCAGTAGCCCTTCCCCGTTGACATTGGACTACAATGAGCAGTTCTTC. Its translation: CASSPSPLTLDYNEQFF.

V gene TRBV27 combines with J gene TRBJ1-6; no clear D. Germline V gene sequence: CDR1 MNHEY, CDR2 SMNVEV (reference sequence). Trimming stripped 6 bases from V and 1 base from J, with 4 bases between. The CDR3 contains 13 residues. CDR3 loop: CASSPSYNSPLHF. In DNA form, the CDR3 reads TGTGCCAGCAGCCCGTCCTATAATTCACCCCTCCACTTT.

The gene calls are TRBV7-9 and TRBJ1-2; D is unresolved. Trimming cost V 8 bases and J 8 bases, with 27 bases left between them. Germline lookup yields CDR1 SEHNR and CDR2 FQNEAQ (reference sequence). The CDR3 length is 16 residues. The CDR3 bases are TGTGCCAGCTGGGGAGGAACTGGACGGCCGGGCGGCGGCTACACCTTC. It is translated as CASWGGTGRPGGGYTF.

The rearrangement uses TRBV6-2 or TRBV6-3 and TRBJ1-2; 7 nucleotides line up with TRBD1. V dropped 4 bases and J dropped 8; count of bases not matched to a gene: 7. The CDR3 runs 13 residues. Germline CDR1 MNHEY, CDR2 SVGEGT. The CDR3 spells CASSSTGVSGYTF. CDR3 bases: TGTGCCAGCAGTTCCACAGGGGTAAGCGGCTACACCTTC.

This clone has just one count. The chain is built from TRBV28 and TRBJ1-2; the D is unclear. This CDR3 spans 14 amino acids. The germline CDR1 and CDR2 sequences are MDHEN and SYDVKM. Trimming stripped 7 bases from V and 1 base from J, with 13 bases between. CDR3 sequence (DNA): TGTGCCAGCAAATTTTACCAGTTTAACTATGGCTACACCTTC. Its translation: CASKFYQFNYGYTF.

In nucleotides, the CDR3 is TGTGCCAGCAGCGTAGGCGGTGGCGAAAAACTGTTTTTT. Its protein product is CASSVGGGEKLFF. The rearrangement joins TRBV9 to TRBJ1-4, with D unresolved. This CDR3 spans 13 amino acids. Deletions cut 0 bases from V and 8 bases from J, with 8 bases between. Germline V gene data show CDR1 as SGDLS and CDR2 as YYNGEE.

The CDR3 loop reads CASSPSQGGGTDTQYF. In DNA, the CDR3 is TGTGCCAGCTCACCATCTCAGGGTGGTGGGACAGATACGCAGTATTTT. The chain carries TRBV18 and TRBJ2-3; D possibly corresponds to TRBD1 (5 bases). Germline CDR1 KGHSH, CDR2 LQKENI. Trimming took off 2 bases at V and 3 bases at J, with 15 bases between the two ends. The length of the CDR3 is 16 residues.

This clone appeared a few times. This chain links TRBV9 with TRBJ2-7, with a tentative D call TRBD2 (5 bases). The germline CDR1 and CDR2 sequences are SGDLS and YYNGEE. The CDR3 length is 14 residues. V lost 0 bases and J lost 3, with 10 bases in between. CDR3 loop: CASSVGLNNYEQYF. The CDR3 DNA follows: TGTGCCAGCAGCGTAGGACTAAATAACTACGAGCAGTACTTC. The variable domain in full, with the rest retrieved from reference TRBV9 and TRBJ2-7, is DSGVTQTPKHLITATGQRVTLRCSPRSGDLSVYWYQQSLDQGLQFLIQYYNGEERAKGNILERFSAQQFPDLHSELNLSSLELGDSALYFCASSVGLNNYEQYFGPGTRLTVT.

CDR3 in DNA: TGTGCCAGCAGCGCACCCCAGGGAGGGTACGAGCAGTACTTC. Translated, it gives CASSAPQGGYEQYF. J is TRBJ2-7 and V is TRBV7-2; 7 bases align to TRBD2. The CDR3 is 14 residues long. With V trimmed by 5 bases and J by 4 bases, 8 bases remained unmatched. Germline V gene data show CDR1 as SGHTA and CDR2 as FQGNSA.

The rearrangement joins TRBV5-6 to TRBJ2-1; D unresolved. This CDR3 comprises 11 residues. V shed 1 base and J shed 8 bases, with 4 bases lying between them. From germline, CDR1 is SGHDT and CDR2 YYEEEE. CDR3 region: CASSLQDEQFF. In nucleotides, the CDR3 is TGTGCCAGCAGCTTGCAGGATGAGCAGTTCTTC.

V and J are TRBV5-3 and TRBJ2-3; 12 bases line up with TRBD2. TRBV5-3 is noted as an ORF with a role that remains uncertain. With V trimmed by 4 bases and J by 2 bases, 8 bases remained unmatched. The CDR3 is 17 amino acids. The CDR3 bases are TGTGCCAGAAGCCACCAACTAGCGGGGGGACTCACAGATACGCAGTATTTT. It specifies CARSHQLAGGLTDTQYF.

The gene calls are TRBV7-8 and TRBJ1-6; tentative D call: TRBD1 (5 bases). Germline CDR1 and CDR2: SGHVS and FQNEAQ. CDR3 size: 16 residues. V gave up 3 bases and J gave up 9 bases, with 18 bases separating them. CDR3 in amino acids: CASSLNGGTLGSPLHF. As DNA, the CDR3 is TGTGCCAGCAGCTTGAATGGGGGGACCTTGGGTTCACCCCTCCACTTT.